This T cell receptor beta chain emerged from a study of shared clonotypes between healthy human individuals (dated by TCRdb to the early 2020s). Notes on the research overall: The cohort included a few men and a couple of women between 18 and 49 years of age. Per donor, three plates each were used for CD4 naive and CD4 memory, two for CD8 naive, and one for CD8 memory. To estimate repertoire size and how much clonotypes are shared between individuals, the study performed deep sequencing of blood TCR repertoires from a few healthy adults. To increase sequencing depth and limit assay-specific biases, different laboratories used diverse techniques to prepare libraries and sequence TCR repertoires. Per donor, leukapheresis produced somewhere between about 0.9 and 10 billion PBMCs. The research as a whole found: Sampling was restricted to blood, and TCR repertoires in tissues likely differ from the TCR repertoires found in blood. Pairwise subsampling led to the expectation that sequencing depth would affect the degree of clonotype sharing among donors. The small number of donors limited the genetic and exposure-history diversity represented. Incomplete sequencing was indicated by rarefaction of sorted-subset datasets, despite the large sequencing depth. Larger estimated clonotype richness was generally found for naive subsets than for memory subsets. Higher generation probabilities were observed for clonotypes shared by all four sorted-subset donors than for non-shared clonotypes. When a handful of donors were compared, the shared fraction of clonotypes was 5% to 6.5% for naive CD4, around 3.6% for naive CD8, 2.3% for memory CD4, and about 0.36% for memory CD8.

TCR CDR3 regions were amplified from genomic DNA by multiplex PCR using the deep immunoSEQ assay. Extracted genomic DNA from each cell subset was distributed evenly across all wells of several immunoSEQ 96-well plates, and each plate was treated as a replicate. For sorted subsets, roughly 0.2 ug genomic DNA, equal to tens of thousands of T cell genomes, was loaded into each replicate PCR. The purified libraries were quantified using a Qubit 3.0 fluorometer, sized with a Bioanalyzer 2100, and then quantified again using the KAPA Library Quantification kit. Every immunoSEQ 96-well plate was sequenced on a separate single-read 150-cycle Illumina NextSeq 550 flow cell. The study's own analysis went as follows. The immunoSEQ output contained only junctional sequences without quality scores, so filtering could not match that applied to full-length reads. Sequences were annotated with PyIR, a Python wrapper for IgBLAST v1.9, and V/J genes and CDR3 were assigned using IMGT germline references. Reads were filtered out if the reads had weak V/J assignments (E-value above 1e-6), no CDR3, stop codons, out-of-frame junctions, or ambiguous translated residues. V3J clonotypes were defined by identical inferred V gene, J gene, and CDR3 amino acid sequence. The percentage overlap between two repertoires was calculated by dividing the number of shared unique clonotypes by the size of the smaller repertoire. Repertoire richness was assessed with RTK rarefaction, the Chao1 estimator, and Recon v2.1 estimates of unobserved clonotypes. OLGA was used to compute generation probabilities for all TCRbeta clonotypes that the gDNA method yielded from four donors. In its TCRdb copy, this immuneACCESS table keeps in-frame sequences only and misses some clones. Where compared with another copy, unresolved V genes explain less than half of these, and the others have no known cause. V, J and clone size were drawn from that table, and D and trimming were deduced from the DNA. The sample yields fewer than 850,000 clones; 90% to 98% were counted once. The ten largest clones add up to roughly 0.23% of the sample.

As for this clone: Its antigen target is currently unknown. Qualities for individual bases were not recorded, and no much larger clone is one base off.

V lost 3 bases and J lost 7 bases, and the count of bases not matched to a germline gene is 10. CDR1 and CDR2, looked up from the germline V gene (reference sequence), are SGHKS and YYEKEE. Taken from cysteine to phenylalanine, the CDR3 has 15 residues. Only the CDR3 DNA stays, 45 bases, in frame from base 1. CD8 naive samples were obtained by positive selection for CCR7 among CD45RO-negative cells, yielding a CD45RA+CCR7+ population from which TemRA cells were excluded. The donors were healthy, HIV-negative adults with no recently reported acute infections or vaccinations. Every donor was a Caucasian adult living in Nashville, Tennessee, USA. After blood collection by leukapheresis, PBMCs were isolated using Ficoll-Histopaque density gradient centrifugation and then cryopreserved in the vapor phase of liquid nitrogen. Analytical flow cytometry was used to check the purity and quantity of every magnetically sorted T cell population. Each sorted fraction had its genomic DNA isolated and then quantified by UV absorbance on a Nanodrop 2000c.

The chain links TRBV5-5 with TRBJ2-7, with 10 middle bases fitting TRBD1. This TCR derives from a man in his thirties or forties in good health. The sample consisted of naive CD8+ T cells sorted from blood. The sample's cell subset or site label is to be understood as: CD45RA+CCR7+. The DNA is TGTGCCAGCAGCTGGGGGACAGGGGCCCTACGGGAGCAGTACTTC. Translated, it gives CASSWGTGALREQYF.